A single sample is the source of the 9 T cell receptor beta chains below, sequenced in a study of pediatric ulcerative colitis. During colonoscopy, one to two rectal pinch biopsies were collected. Data came from immunoSEQ multiplex PCR; TCRdb stores just in-frame clones and leaves some out. Seen here are 30,000 or so clones, approximately 78% observed once, and the top ten hold about 1.1%. The material sequenced was gut tissue. The receptors here all came from a boy younger than 18 with mild ulcerative colitis.

The chain combines TRBV2 with TRBJ1-1; 7 bases line up with TRBD1. Germline V lookup: CDR1 SNHLY, CDR2 FYNNEI. The CDR3 sequence is 14 residues long. The V and J ends lost 7 bases and 2 bases, in that order; junction bases with no gene match: 7. CDR3 region: CASMSRGGNTEAFF. CDR3 coding DNA: TGTGCCAGCATGTCGAGAGGGGGCAACACTGAAGCTTTCTTT.

This chain uses TRBV5-1 with TRBJ2-1, with D possibly being TRBD1 (6 bases). The germline CDR1 and CDR2 sequences are SGHRS and YFSETQ. The CDR3 loop spans 15 amino acids. V lost 2 bases and J lost 1, with 10 bases in between. The CDR3 is CASSLGGWSYNEQFF. CDR3 sequence (DNA): TGCGCCAGCAGCTTAGGGGGATGGTCCTACAATGAGCAGTTCTTC.

The chain uses TRBV7-2 and TRBJ2-7; D tentatively fits TRBD1 or TRBD2 (5 bases each). The V and J ends lost 1 base and 5 bases respectively, with 12 bases between them. Per germline, CDR1 SGHTA and CDR2 FQGNSA. This CDR3 is 14 amino acids long. In nucleotides, the CDR3 is TGTGCCAGCAGCTTAGTGGGGACCTTGAACGAGCAGTACTTC. Encoded protein: CASSLVGTLNEQYF.

The CDR3 sequence: CASSQDLNLRGVNTEAFF. Written as DNA, the CDR3 is TGTGCCAGCAGCCAAGATTTGAACTTGCGGGGGGTGAACACTGAAGCTTTCTTT. The chain recombines TRBV4-2 with TRBJ1-1, with D possibly being TRBD1 (5 bases). Germline assignment: CDR1 LGHNA and CDR2 YNFKEQ. This CDR3 region has 18 residues. V lost 0 bases and J 0 bases, leaving 17 bases between the germline ends.

The J gene is TRBJ2-7, the V gene TRBV20-1; D is possibly TRBD2 (5 bases). Germline loops: CDR1 DFQATT, CDR2 SNEGSKA (reference sequence). V was clipped by 6 bases and J by 6 bases, with 12 bases between them. This CDR3 region has 11 residues. CDR3 protein: CSAPRATEQYF. Written as DNA, the CDR3 is TGCAGTGCCCCGAGGGCCACCGAGCAGTACTTC.

The J gene is TRBJ2-7, the V gene TRBV19; 11 bases map to TRBD2. Trimming removed 3 bases from V and 0 bases from J; junction bases left unmatched: 7. The CDR3 has 17 residues. Germline lookup yields CDR1 LNHDA and CDR2 SQIVND (reference sequence). The DNA of the CDR3 is TGTGCCAGTAGTATTGGCCTAGCGGGGGGCCCCTCCTACGAGCAGTACTTC. Translation: CASSIGLAGGPSYEQYF.

This chain joins TRBV2 and TRBJ2-7; the match to TRBD2 covers 7 bases. CDR1 is SNHLY, CDR2 FYNNEI, per germline. There are 15 residues in the CDR3. Trimming took 3 bases from V and 4 from J; bases not matched to a gene: 9. CDR3 loop: CASSDKPGGGYEQYF. Written as DNA, the CDR3 is TGTGCCAGCAGTGATAAGCCGGGGGGAGGATACGAGCAGTACTTC. Complete variable domain (other parts from reference TRBV2 and TRBJ2-7): EPEVTQTPSHQVTQMGQEVILRCVPISNHLYFYWYRQILGQKVEFLVSFYNNEISEKSEIFDDQFSVERPDGSNFTLKIRSTKLEDSAMYFCASSDKPGGGYEQYFGPGTRLTVT.

The chain carries TRBV19 and TRBJ1-1; tentatively, D is TRBD1 (5 bases). Germline V gene sequence: CDR1 LNHDA, CDR2 SQIVND (reference sequence). V lost 5 bases and J 4 bases, leaving 20 bases between the germline ends. The CDR3 is made up of 16 amino acids. CDR3 protein: CASSSSGGSGTTEAFF. CDR3 DNA: TGTGCCAGTAGTTCCTCCGGGGGGTCGGGTACCACTGAAGCTTTCTTT. Combining the CDR3 with reference TRBV19 and TRBJ1-1 gives the whole variable domain DGGITQSPKYLFRKEGQNVTLSCEQNLNHDAMYWYRQDPGQGLRLIYYSQIVNDFQKGDIAEGYSVSREKKESFPLTVTSAQKNPTAFYLCASSSSGGSGTTEAFFGQGTRLTVV.

This chain joins TRBV5-1 and TRBJ2-3; a possible D gene is TRBD2 (5 bases). Germline V lookup: CDR1 SGHRS, CDR2 YFSETQ. Deletions cut 0 bases from V and 0 bases from J, with 11 bases between. The CDR3 sequence is 16 residues long. The DNA of the CDR3 is TGCGCCAGCAGCTTGGTGCTAGCCCCTAGCACAGATACGCAGTATTTT. It yields the protein CASSLVLAPSTDTQYF.